A single sample gave rise to the 18 T cell receptor beta chains below, sequenced in a study of blood T cell repertoires in COVID-19. Assay: immunoSEQ multiplex PCR; the TCRdb copy retains only in-frame clones and omits some. The table records 56,000 or so clones, around 88% of them present only once. What was sequenced was peripheral blood. The receptors were sampled from a woman aged 80 or over with active COVID-19.

This chain links TRBV4-2 with TRBJ2-3; 8 nucleotides align to TRBD1. This CDR3 contains 20 residues. Germline V gene lookup returns CDR1 LGHNA and CDR2 YNFKEQ. V shed 6 bases, J shed 2 bases, and the junction held 22 bases outside the gene matches. The CDR3: CASSRSRTGSGEGVTDTQYF. In DNA, the CDR3 is TGTGCCAGCAGTCGTAGCCGGACAGGGTCGGGTGAGGGCGTCACAGATACGCAGTATTTT.

The chain links TRBV19 to TRBJ2-1, with D possibly TRBD2 on 5 matching bases. The CDR3 has 13 residues. The V gene's germline CDR1 is LNHDA and CDR2 SQIVND (reference sequence). Trimming removed 8 bases at V and 10 bases at J, with 18 bases between. The DNA of the CDR3 is TGTGCCAGTGCACGAGAGGGAGAACAGGAGCAGTTCTTC. Translated, it gives CASAREGEQEQFF.

J is TRBJ2-7 and V is TRBV4-2; TRBD2 aligns across 16 bases. This CDR3 region has 22 residues. V lost 4 bases, J lost 0 bases, and 18 bases stayed unmatched. The germline V gene encodes CDR1 LGHNA and CDR2 YNFKEQ. CDR3 nucleotides: TGTGCCAGCAGCCGGAGTCACCCCCCGGGACTAGCGGGGGGGCCGAGCTCCTACGAGCAGTACTTC. It specifies CASSRSHPPGLAGGPSSYEQYF.

The rearrangement links TRBV6-5 to TRBJ2-5; perhaps TRBD2 as D (5 bases). CDR3 size: 14 residues. CDR1 MNHEY and CDR2 SVGAGI come from the germline V gene. Deletions cut 6 bases from V and 2 bases from J, with 13 bases between. CDR3 loop: CASSTDRDQETQYF. The CDR3 region has the DNA TGTGCCAGCAGCACGGATCGGGATCAAGAGACCCAGTACTTC.

This clone occurred once. This CDR3 reads CASSAKRGGYTF. CDR3 coding DNA: TGTGCCAGCAGCGCGAAAAGAGGCGGCTACACCTTC. The chain recombines TRBV7-9 with TRBJ1-2, with D hard to call. Germline V gives CDR1 SEHNR, CDR2 FQNEAQ (reference sequence). Deletions cut 5 bases from V and 8 bases from J, with 12 bases between. The CDR3 loop spans 12 amino acids.

The chain links TRBV28 to TRBJ2-7; 7 bases agree with TRBD2. The junction had 5 bases not matched to a gene; V was cut back by 0 bases and J by 0 bases. This CDR3 region has 16 residues. The germline CDR1 and CDR2 sequences are MDHEN and SYDVKM. In DNA, the CDR3 is TGTGCCAGCAGTTTATGGGGGTCGGGGGGCTCCTACGAGCAGTACTTC. As protein: CASSLWGSGGSYEQYF.

This chain connects TRBV11-3 to TRBJ2-1, with D perhaps matching TRBD2 (6 bases). This CDR3 has 15 amino acids. Trimming removed 1 base at V and 4 bases at J, with 11 bases between. Germline lookup yields CDR1 SGHNT and CDR2 YENEEA. In nucleotides, the CDR3 is TGTGCCAGCAGCTTAGTTCTAGCGCAGTACAATGAGCAGTTCTTC. It encodes CASSLVLAQYNEQFF.

The rearrangement uses TRBV28 and TRBJ1-5; 9 bases are shared with TRBD1. Germline lookup yields CDR1 MDHEN and CDR2 SYDVKM. Germline trimming cut 6 bases from V and 0 bases from J; bases unmatched to any gene: 12. The CDR3 has 18 amino acids. The CDR3 protein is CASRRPAGTGFSNQPQHF. The CDR3 DNA reads TGTGCCAGCAGACGACCCGCCGGGACAGGGTTTAGCAATCAGCCCCAGCATTTT.

The chain recombines TRBV5-1 with TRBJ2-3, with 9 bases matching TRBD2. The CDR3 spans 16 residues. Germline assignment: CDR1 SGHRS and CDR2 YFSETQ. The trim removed 4 bases at V and 4 bases at J, leaving 10 bases unmatched. The CDR3 DNA reads as TGCGCCAGCAGCCTATTTAGCGGGGGAGGGTCAGATACGCAGTATTTT. Protein: CASSLFSGGGSDTQYF.

The chain is built from TRBV11-2 and TRBJ2-3; TRBD1 is a possible D gene (6 bases). Trimming removed 1 base at V and 2 bases at J, with 7 bases between. CDR3 length: 14 amino acids. The germline CDR1 and CDR2 sequences are SGHAT and FQNNGV. The CDR3 sequence: CASSLGTVTDTQYF. CDR3 coding DNA: TGTGCCAGCAGCTTAGGGACAGTCACAGATACGCAGTATTTT.

The chain couples TRBV6-1 to TRBJ1-2, with 9 nucleotides matching TRBD1. This CDR3 comprises 16 residues. Trimming cost V 2 bases and J 0 bases; bases outside gene matches: 4. The germline V gene has CDR1 MNHNS and CDR2 SASEGT. CDR3 in amino acids: CASSEYGTGTNYGYTF. CDR3 nucleotides: TGTGCCAGCAGTGAATACGGGACAGGGACTAACTATGGCTACACCTTC.

The genes are TRBV10-3 and TRBJ2-1; a weak D match, TRBD2 (7 bases). The germline V gene has CDR1 ENHRY and CDR2 SYGVKD. The CDR3 is made up of 17 amino acids. Trimming shortened V by 4 bases and J by 6 bases, and 22 bases separated the two germline ends. The CDR3 loop is CAISGGGATSQSNEQFF. The CDR3 bases are TGTGCCATCAGTGGAGGGGGGGCTACATCTCAAAGCAATGAGCAGTTCTTC.

The chain recombines TRBV28 with TRBJ2-3; no firm D call. V gave up 1 base and J gave up 1 base, with 12 bases separating them. The CDR3 consists of 16 residues. CDR1 and CDR2 from the germline V gene are MDHEN and SYDVKM. The CDR3 DNA is TGTGCCAGCAGTTTATATAAAGCTTTTGGCACAGATACGCAGTATTTT. This gives the protein CASSLYKAFGTDTQYF.

This chain connects TRBV25-1 to TRBJ1-2, with 10 bases aligning to TRBD1. The CDR3 runs to 15 residues. Germline trimming cut 5 bases from V and 1 base from J; bases unmatched to any gene: 4. Germline CDR1 is MGHDK and CDR2 is SYGVNS. The CDR3 here is CASSKGTGDNYGYTF. DNA for the CDR3: TGTGCCAGCAGTAAGGGGACAGGGGATAACTATGGCTACACCTTC.

The V call is TRBV19, the J call TRBJ1-4, with 8 bases identical to TRBD1. Germline CDR1 and CDR2: LNHDA and SQIVND (reference sequence). This CDR3 has 17 residues. V dropped 1 base and J dropped 8; count of bases not matched to a gene: 12. CDR3 sequence (DNA): TGTGCCAGTAGTATAGGAACCCTCAGGGGGCAAGGAGAAAAACTGTTTTTT. Its translation is CASSIGTLRGQGEKLFF.

The chain combines TRBV18 with TRBJ2-2; 8 bases line up with TRBD2. The CDR3 spans 16 residues. Germline trimming cut 1 base from V and 4 bases from J; bases unmatched to any gene: 5. Germline CDR1 reads KGHSH; CDR2 reads LQKENI. CDR3 nucleotide sequence: TGTGCCAGCTCACCACAAAGCGGGGGCCCCACCGGGGAGCTGTTTTTT. Amino acids: CASSPQSGGPTGELFF.

The rearrangement joins TRBV5-1 to TRBJ2-1; 8 bases are a match to TRBD2. Germline V lookup: CDR1 SGHRS, CDR2 YFSETQ. The CDR3 consists of 18 residues. J was trimmed by 2 bases and V by 0 bases; bases with no gene match: 10. Here the CDR3 reads CASSLEGGRGDTYNEQFF. The CDR3 coding sequence is TGCGCCAGCAGCTTGGAAGGCGGGCGGGGGGACACCTACAATGAGCAGTTCTTC.

This clone was detected a few times. The chain combines TRBV24-1 with TRBJ1-4; 10 nucleotides match TRBD1. This CDR3 is built from 15 residues. V trimming: 4 bases; J trimming: 6 bases; junction bases outside the gene matches: 4. Germline CDR1 and CDR2: KGHDR and SFDVKD. DNA of the CDR3: TGTGCCACCAGTGACCCCGGGACAGGGGATGAAAAACTGTTTTTT. This sequence encodes CATSDPGTGDEKLFF.